Each of the 7 T cell receptor beta chains below was sequenced from the same sample in a study of blood T cell repertoires in COVID-19. TCRdb's copy holds only in-frame clones and misses some; the assay was immunoSEQ multiplex PCR. Found here are 65,000 to 70,000 clones, about 90% of them singletons; the top ten hold 5.2%. Sequenced input: peripheral blood. The source is a man aged 45 to 65 with active COVID-19.

This chain connects TRBV5-1 to TRBJ2-1, with 7 bases aligning to TRBD2. With 2 bases clipped from V and 6 bases from J, the junction kept 20 bases outside the gene matches. The CDR3 loop spans 19 amino acids. The V gene's germline CDR1 is SGHRS and CDR2 YFSETQ. The CDR3 is CASSFLRLTSVLHPNEQFF. DNA for the CDR3: TGCGCCAGCAGCTTTTTAAGGCTCACTAGCGTCCTCCACCCCAATGAGCAGTTCTTC.

This clone appeared a few times. The chain links TRBV25-1 to TRBJ1-1; no clear D gene. The CDR3 is 14 amino acids. V gave up 5 bases and J gave up 1 base, with 11 bases separating them. Germline CDR1 and CDR2: MGHDK and SYGVNS. This CDR3 is CASSTHGRNTEAFF. CDR3 in DNA: TGTGCCAGCAGTACCCACGGGAGGAACACTGAAGCTTTCTTT. The full variable domain, with the rest looked up from reference TRBV25-1 and TRBJ1-1, is EADIYQTPRYLVIGTGKKITLECSQTMGHDKMYWYQQDPGMELHLIHYSYGVNSTEKGDLSSESTVSRIRTEHFPLTLESARPSHTSQYLCASSTHGRNTEAFFGQGTRLTVV.

This chain links TRBV27 with TRBJ2-5; maybe TRBD2 (6 bases). The CDR3 has 16 residues. Germline lookup yields CDR1 MNHEY and CDR2 SMNVEV (reference sequence). V was shortened by 0 bases and J by 9 bases, with 20 bases between the two germline ends. As DNA, the CDR3 is TGTGCCAGCAGTTTATCCGGCGGGTTTCCCGGAGGGCCCCAGTACTTC. This translates into CASSLSGGFPGGPQYF.

CDR3 loop: CASSLGTAGANVLTF. The CDR3 DNA reads TGTGCCAGTAGTCTCGGGACAGCTGGGGCCAACGTCCTGACTTTC. The chain carries TRBV19 and TRBJ2-6; 7 bases line up with TRBD1. CDR1 is LNHDA, CDR2 SQIVND, per germline (reference sequence). V gave up 5 bases and J gave up 2 bases; unmatched junction bases: 3. This CDR3 contains 15 residues. Full variable domain (remainder filled in from reference TRBV19 and TRBJ2-6): DGGITQSPKYLFRKEGQNVTLSCEQNLNHDAMYWYRQDPGQGLRLIYYSQIVNDFQKGDIAEGYSVSREKKESFPLTVTSAQKNPTAFYLCASSLGTAGANVLTFGAGSRLTVL.

The chain recombines TRBV4-3 with TRBJ2-7, with 8 nucleotides matching TRBD2. In germline, CDR1 is LGHNA, CDR2 YSLEER. This CDR3 spans 15 amino acids. V shed 1 base and J 1 base; nucleotides not matched to a gene: 3. CDR3 bases: TGCGCCAGCAGCCAAGGACTAGCGTCTTCCTACGAGCAGTACTTC. This sequence encodes CASSQGLASSYEQYF.

There are a few counts of this clone. The CDR3 protein is CASSYSILRDRVNYNEQFF. CDR3 nucleotide sequence: TGTGCCAGCAGTTACTCGATTTTGCGGGACAGGGTGAACTACAATGAGCAGTTCTTC. This chain uses TRBV6-2 or TRBV6-3 with TRBJ2-1; 9 bases match TRBD1. V shed 0 bases, J shed 3 bases, and the junction held 12 bases outside the gene matches. Germline loops: CDR1 MNHEY, CDR2 SVGEGT. The CDR3 sequence is 19 residues long.

The CDR3 reads CASGGGVTYEQYF. The CDR3 DNA reads as TGTGCTAGTGGTGGCGGTGTTACCTACGAGCAGTACTTC. The gene calls are TRBV12-5 and TRBJ2-7; D not certain. Germline values: CDR1 LGHNT, CDR2 FRNRAP. Trimming shortened V by 5 bases and J by 2 bases, and 10 bases separated the two germline ends. The length of the CDR3 is 13 residues.